The 28 T cell receptor beta chains given below trace back to one sample, sequenced in a study of blood T cells in healthy people across ages. Through a sample-barcoded 5' primer and a J-beta primer mix, a second PCR was run for roughly 6 to 12 cycles. TCRdb ran MiXCR on the 5' RACE reads and lists one entry per CDR3 protein. Counted here are about a million distinct CDR3 sequences, roughly 51% occurring once; the ten biggest clones make up 20% to 25%. Sequenced: blood. The source is an older woman in good health.

This chain links TRBV4-3 with TRBJ2-1, with 9 bases identical to TRBD2. The CDR3 is 16 amino acids. The germline V gene encodes CDR1 LGHNA and CDR2 YSLEER. With V trimmed by 3 bases and J by 2 bases, 5 bases remained unmatched. The CDR3: CASSQGPSGAYNEQFF. In DNA form, the CDR3 reads TGCGCCAGCAGCCAGGGGCCTAGCGGGGCCTACAATGAGCAGTTCTTC.

This clonotype turned up a few times. The rearrangement joins TRBV7-2 to TRBJ1-5, with 8 bases matching TRBD1. The CDR3 spans 15 residues. The ends lost 5 bases at V and 5 bases at J; junction bases unmatched: 8. The germline V gene encodes CDR1 SGHTA and CDR2 FQGNSA. The CDR3 here is CASSPGQGGYQPQHF. The CDR3 region has the DNA TGTGCCAGCAGCCCCGGACAGGGAGGGTATCAGCCCCAGCATTTT. Drawing the rest from reference TRBV7-2 and TRBJ1-5, the complete variable domain is GAGVSQSPSNKVTEKGKDVELRCDPISGHTALYWYRQSLGQGLEFLIYFQGNSAPDKSGLPSDRFSAERTGGSVSTLTIQRTQQEDSAVYLCASSPGQGGYQPQHFGDGTRLSIL.

The chain couples TRBV12-3 or TRBV12-4 to TRBJ2-7, with TRBD2 as a possible D gene (6 bases). Trimming took 5 bases from V and 4 from J, leaving 18 bases between them. CDR3 length: 15 amino acids. The CDR3 coding sequence is TGTGCCAGCAGTCGGGACTCCGCAAATAGGTACGAGCAGTACTTC. Translating it yields CASSRDSANRYEQYF.

Ten or more counts support this clonotype. The chain couples TRBV14 to TRBJ2-1; D gene unclear. This CDR3 has 13 residues. Trimming pared 4 bases from V and 9 bases from J, leaving 13 bases between. Germline values: CDR1 SGHDN, CDR2 FVKESK. The CDR3 DNA is TGTGCCAGCAGCCGCACCATGTCCCCTGAGCAGTTCTTC. Residues: CASSRTMSPEQFF.

The chain is built from TRBV20-1 and TRBJ2-3, with D perhaps given as TRBD1 or TRBD2 (6 bases each). The CDR3 contains 15 residues. CDR1 is DFQATT, CDR2 SNEGSKA, per germline (reference sequence). The V and J ends lost 7 bases and 1 base respectively, with 18 bases between them. CDR3 sequence (DNA): TGCAGTGTCGCGACGGGGGCTAGCGGCACAGATACGCAGTATTTT. Protein product: CSVATGASGTDTQYF.

V and J are TRBV4-1 and TRBJ2-4, with a possible D match to TRBD2 (5 bases). V lost 1 base and J 6 bases, leaving 13 bases between the germline ends. The CDR3 contains 15 residues. CDR1 and CDR2 (germline): MGHRA, YSYEKL. For the CDR3, the DNA is TGCGCCAGCAGCCAAGGACCCCCCGAGGGAAACATTCAGTACTTC. Amino acids: CASSQGPPEGNIQYF.

In this sample, this clonotype turned up many times. V and J are TRBV25-1 and TRBJ2-7; no definite D call. The germline CDR1 and CDR2 sequences are MGHDK and SYGVNS. CDR3 length: 14 amino acids. With 4 bases removed from V and 1 base from J, the gap between germline ends came to 11 bases. CDR3 in amino acids: CASSAPSNSYEQYF. CDR3 bases: TGTGCCAGCAGTGCTCCCAGTAATTCCTACGAGCAGTACTTC.

J is TRBJ2-5 and V is TRBV11-3; D is perhaps TRBD2 (6 bases). The CDR3 contains 16 residues. The germline gives CDR1 SGHNT, CDR2 YENEEA. The V end was cut by 1 base, the J end by 4 bases, with 16 bases between. This CDR3 reads CASSLGGTAGGETQYF. CDR3 in DNA: TGTGCCAGCAGCTTAGGGGGGACGGCCGGGGGAGAGACCCAGTACTTC.

This clonotype came up many times. The chain is built from TRBV4-1 and TRBJ2-1; 11 positions agree with TRBD2. The junction had 9 bases not matched to a gene; V was cut back by 3 bases and J by 8 bases. The CDR3 has 16 residues. Germline V gene data show CDR1 as MGHRA and CDR2 as YSYEKL. CDR3 protein: CASSQSTSGIRDEQFF. The CDR3 nucleotides are TGCGCCAGCAGCCAGTCGACTAGCGGGATTCGCGATGAGCAGTTCTTC.

This clonotype was detected only a few times. The chain links TRBV9 to TRBJ2-7, with TRBD2 as a possible D gene (6 bases). Germline V lookup: CDR1 SGDLS, CDR2 YYNGEE. This CDR3 is 15 amino acids long. V shed 0 bases and J shed 6 bases, with 16 bases lying between them. CDR3 protein: CASSVVADGGSEQYF. CDR3 DNA: TGTGCCAGCAGCGTAGTAGCAGACGGGGGTAGCGAGCAGTACTTC.

This chain joins TRBV20-1 and TRBJ2-7; 7 bases align to TRBD2. V lost 5 bases and J lost 2; bases outside the gene matches: 12. CDR1 and CDR2 from the germline V gene are DFQATT and SNEGSKA (reference sequence). The CDR3 sequence is 15 residues long. As DNA, the CDR3 is TGCAGTGCTGGGGGTATTAGCGGGCATACCTACGAGCAGTACTTC. This codes for CSAGGISGHTYEQYF.

In the case of this clonotype: The junction and the germline gene differ at one end; a read error may be behind it. CDR3 nucleotide sequence: TGTGCCGGCAGTTACCACAGGGACAGGGCGGGAATCGAGCAGTACTTC. Its protein product is CAGSYHRDRAGIEQYF. V is TRBV6-5 and J is TRBJ2-5, with 9 bases lining up with TRBD1. TRBJ2-7 matches the DNA end more closely, so the J call is doubtful. The CDR3 is 16 amino acids. Germline V gene sequence: CDR1 MNHEY, CDR2 SVGAGI.

Only a few counts were recorded for this clonotype. The V and J genes are TRBV27 and TRBJ2-1; D gene ambiguous. The germline V and J ends were trimmed by 5 bases and 4 bases, with 6 bases remaining between them. This CDR3 contains 12 residues. The germline CDR1 and CDR2 sequences are MNHEY and SMNVEV (reference sequence). CDR3 region: CASSTLYNEQFF. The CDR3, as DNA: TGTGCCAGCAGTACATTATACAATGAGCAGTTCTTC.

The chain joins TRBV28 to TRBJ2-7; 7 nucleotides line up with TRBD1. CDR1 is MDHEN and CDR2 is SYDVKM in the germline V gene. The CDR3 extends over 16 amino acids. Trimming took 2 bases from V and 10 from J; bases not matched to a gene: 17. DNA of the CDR3: TGTGCCAGCAGTTTAATCAAGGGGGCAATCCAAGAGATCCAGTACTTC. Amino acid sequence: CASSLIKGAIQEIQYF.

This chain uses TRBV7-2 with TRBJ2-3, with TRBD2 matching over 11 bases. With V trimmed by 5 bases and J by 7 bases, 8 bases remained unmatched. Germline CDR1 SGHTA, CDR2 FQGNSA. The CDR3 length is 15 residues. The CDR3 nucleotides are TGTGCCAGCAGCGACCTAGCGGGAGGTGTGAATACGCAGTATTTT. Translation: CASSDLAGGVNTQYF.

The CDR3 region is CSARGVERKLFF. DNA of the CDR3: TGCAGTGCTAGAGGGGTCGAGCGGAAACTGTTTTTT. This sequence joins TRBV20-1 and TRBJ1-4; D is uncertain. Trimming removed 1 base from V and 11 bases from J, with 11 bases in between. Germline V CDR1 and CDR2: DFQATT, SNEGSKA (reference sequence). This CDR3 is 12 amino acids long.

The chain is built from TRBV20-1 and TRBJ2-5, with D possibly being TRBD2 (5 bases). Germline V lookup: CDR1 DFQATT, CDR2 SNEGSKA (reference sequence). The CDR3 covers 15 residues. Trimming took 0 bases from V and 5 from J, leaving 16 bases between them. DNA for the CDR3: TGCAGTGCTAGAGAATCCGCCTTAGCGTGGGAGACCCAGTACTTC. It codes for CSARESALAWETQYF.

Note on this clonotype: A read error may produce the germline difference seen at one junction end. In DNA, the CDR3 is TGTGCCAGCAGCTGGGGACAGGCGGAGACCCAGTACTTT. Translated, it gives CASSWGQAETQYF. The chain employs TRBV7-9 and TRBJ2-5; 8 bases are a match to TRBD1. Germline V CDR1 and CDR2: SEHNR, FQNEAQ (reference sequence). This CDR3 is built from 13 residues.

This rearrangement joins TRBV7-2 to TRBJ2-1; TRBD2 matches at 7 bases. V gave up 5 bases and J gave up 7 bases; unmatched junction bases: 14. Germline CDR1 is SGHTA and CDR2 is FQGNSA. The CDR3 is 16 amino acids. CDR3 loop: CASSQARGSVGNEQFF. CDR3 nucleotides: TGTGCCAGCAGCCAAGCCCGCGGGAGTGTGGGGAATGAGCAGTTCTTC.

There are a few counts of this clonotype. This chain links TRBV7-2 with TRBJ2-7; D remains unclear. CDR3 length: 14 residues. The germline V gene has CDR1 SGHTA and CDR2 FQGNSA. V was trimmed by 1 base and J by 4 bases, leaving 11 bases between them. This CDR3 is CASSLVHRSYEQYF. The DNA of the CDR3 is TGTGCCAGCAGCTTAGTCCACAGATCTTACGAGCAGTACTTC.

V gene TRBV4-3 combines with J gene TRBJ1-2; D is unresolved. V dropped 3 bases and J dropped 4 bases, with 15 bases sitting between them. This CDR3 has 15 residues. Per germline, CDR1 LGHNA and CDR2 YSLEER. For the CDR3, the DNA is TGCGCCAGCAGCCAGGCCCCCTACGTGGCCTATGGCTACACCTTC. Amino acid sequence: CASSQAPYVAYGYTF.

This clonotype was seen a few times. This rearrangement joins TRBV7-2 to TRBJ2-3, with D perhaps TRBD2 (6 bases). Trimming took off 1 base at V and 2 bases at J, with 10 bases between the two ends. Looked up from germline, CDR1 is SGHTA and CDR2 is FQGNSA. This CDR3 contains 15 residues. CDR3 region: CASSLVRGNTDTQYF. Here the CDR3 DNA reads TGTGCCAGCAGCTTAGTTCGCGGGAACACAGATACGCAGTATTTT. Complete variable domain (other parts from reference TRBV7-2 and TRBJ2-3): GAGVSQSPSNKVTEKGKDVELRCDPISGHTALYWYRQSLGQGLEFLIYFQGNSAPDKSGLPSDRFSAERTGGSVSTLTIQRTQQEDSAVYLCASSLVRGNTDTQYFGPGTRLTVL.

The chain combines TRBV20-1 with TRBJ2-1; D remains unclear. The V end lost 1 base, the J end lost 12 bases, and 13 bases lay between the germline ends. The germline V gene encodes CDR1 DFQATT and CDR2 SNEGSKA (reference sequence). This CDR3 contains 12 residues. CDR3 protein: CSARGPALGQFF. CDR3 sequence (DNA): TGCAGTGCTAGAGGACCGGCCCTCGGGCAGTTCTTC.

With respect to this clonotype: Compared with germline, one end of the junction differs, possibly owing to a read error. The chain links TRBV7-2 to TRBJ2-3; possibly TRBD2 for D (5 bases). Germline V lookup: CDR1 SGHTA, CDR2 FQGNSA. The CDR3 length is 13 residues. The CDR3 DNA reads TGTGCCAGCAGCCCCCCTAGCATAGATACGCAGTATTTT. Amino acids: CASSPPSIDTQYF.

The sample holds a few counts of this clonotype. The V gene is TRBV20-1, the J gene TRBJ2-5, with D unclear. V was shortened by 2 bases and J by 0 bases, with 7 bases between the two germline ends. The CDR3 consists of 13 residues. Germline assignment: CDR1 DFQATT and CDR2 SNEGSKA (reference sequence). CDR3 sequence (DNA): TGCAGTGCTAGACACGTAAACCAAGAGACCCAGTACTTC. Protein product: CSARHVNQETQYF.

The gene calls are TRBV5-1 and TRBJ1-2; D is undetermined. CDR3 size: 13 residues. Germline values: CDR1 SGHRS, CDR2 YFSETQ. The ends were cut back, 0 bases at V and 6 bases at J, with 9 bases in the middle. For the CDR3, the DNA is TGCGCCAGCAGCTTGGGAGGGAACGATGGCTACACCTTC. This gives the protein CASSLGGNDGYTF.

This chain connects TRBV21-1 to TRBJ1-2; the table names TRBD1, a call not compared with the DNA. TRBV21-1 is tagged as a pseudogene. The CDR3 is 15 residues long. The CDR3 spells CASSIQGGRSCGDTF. The CDR3 coding sequence is TGTGCCAGCAGCATCCAAGGGGGTAGAAGTTGTGGCGACACCTTC.

The chain joins TRBV7-9 to TRBJ1-4; D remains unclear. CDR3 size: 13 residues. V was shortened by 3 bases and J by 5 bases, with 7 bases between the two germline ends. CDR1 is SEHNR and CDR2 is FQNEAQ in the germline V gene (reference sequence). The CDR3: CASSFHVNEKLFF. As DNA, the CDR3 is TGTGCCAGCAGCTTCCATGTGAATGAAAAACTGTTTTTT.